The clone carrying this TCR beta chain is a singleton in its sample. The data are from a study of cytotoxic CD8 clonotypes in ibrutinib-treated CLL. Repertoires were generated with immunoSEQ multiplex PCR, while TCRdb's copy carries only in-frame clones and drops some. The sample includes tens of thousands of clones, around 78% seen only once; the top ten take around 20%. From germline, CDR1 is SGHTA and CDR2 FQGNSA. There are 14 residues in the CDR3. V gave up 5 bases and J gave up 5 bases; unmatched junction bases: 8. The material sequenced was PBMCs, taken after 24 months of ibrutinib treatment. The chain carries TRBV7-2 and TRBJ2-5; 7 bases align to TRBD2. The clonotype was recovered from a human donor with chronic lymphocytic leukemia. CDR3 sequence reads: CASSTLGRSETQYF. The DNA for the CDR3 is TGTGCCAGCAGCACCCTCGGGAGGTCGGAGACCCAGTACTTC.